This T cell receptor beta chain stems from a study of PD-1 blockade in classical Hodgkin lymphoma (dated by TCRdb to the early 2020s). With respect to the entire study: Nivolumab dosing was 3 mg/kg intravenously every 2 weeks, continuing until either disease progression or unacceptable toxicity. The study used CyTOF and TCR beta sequencing to define a peripheral blood immune signature of response to PD-1 blockade in classical Hodgkin lymphoma. Paper-wide results and their limitations: Only a single clinical trial cohort was studied, and what caused the repertoire differences, possibly disease activity or prior therapy, remained undefined. Baseline TCR diversity was reported as lower in newly diagnosed patients than in healthy donors, and lower still in relapsed/refractory patients. Baseline diversity similar to that of newly diagnosed patients was observed in trial patients achieving complete response, whereas significantly lower diversity was observed in partial responders and progressors. CD4+ but not CD8+ TCR diversity rose significantly by C4D1 (p=0.0027 vs p=0.16), most apparent in complete responders (p=0.02). Patients starting nivolumab less than 1 year after ASCT had lower diversity and were excluded from later analyses to avoid confounding by immune reconstitution.

Turning to this clone: Its recognized antigen is unknown. No per-base quality is available; no much larger clone lies one base away.

The Qiagen DNeasy kit was used to extract genomic DNA from unsorted PBMCs and from the negatively selected CD4+ and CD8+ fractions. TCR beta CDR3 regions were amplified by immunoSEQ multiplex PCR using primers annealing to V and J segments. A synthetic immune receptor repertoire was used to minimize amplification bias, and remaining bias was computationally removed after sequencing. As for the authors' bioinformatics: Custom Python scripts were used to quantify repertoire diversity as the Shannon entropy index. Unsorted, CD4+ and CD8+ repertoires were analyzed separately, except for combined analyses in which CD4+ and CD8+ sequences were merged in silico. A clone was considered expanded if an increase in frequency of at least 2-fold after treatment relative to C1D1 was found, and a pseudocount of 0.5 was applied to clones undetected at baseline. Clones with 0 or 1 copy at C1D1 were classified as singleton clones, and clones with 2 or more copies were classified as non-singleton clones. Clones expanded in unsorted samples were assigned a CD4+, CD8+ or unknown annotation through matching of protein sequences in sorted samples from the same patient. Wilcoxon tests on paired samples were used to test changes in diversity from C1D1 to C4D1. The table was pulled from immuneACCESS by TCRdb, which kept in-frame rearrangements only. Such tables lose some clones; where checked, under half of the loss comes from unresolved V genes, and the rest has no known cause. The D gene and trimming were derived from the DNA, and the V and J assignments and clone size from that table. For this sample the table gives approximately 84,000 clones, of which 83% were detected only once. About 17% of the sample is taken by the ten largest.

Explained via the paper, the time point label denotes: cycle 4 day 1 (C4D1), after around six weeks of nivolumab. Every trial patient had relapsed following autologous stem cell transplantation, and prior brentuximab vedotin exposure was what differed among cohorts A, B and C. The trial cohort was composed of roughly 60 patients with relapsed/refractory classical Hodgkin lymphoma, for whom complete response, partial response or progressive disease was recorded as best overall response. In the multi-cohort phase II CheckMate 205 trial, trial patients received single-agent nivolumab. Best overall response was determined by an independent review committee according to the 2007 International Working Group response criteria. PBMCs from the trial were collected at three points: immediately before nivolumab initiation (C1D1), and during therapy at cycle 2 day 1 and cycle 4 day 1. Peripheral blood was collected in 8 mL Vacutainer Cell Preparation Tubes, from which PBMCs were isolated by centrifugation and then cryopreserved.

Germline trimming amounts to 3 bases on V and 10 bases on J, with 6 as the count of junction bases outside the gene matches. From its cysteine to its phenylalanine, the CDR3 spans 15 amino acids. Solely the CDR3 DNA is kept, with 45 bases framed from the first base. Taken from the germline V gene, the CDR1 and CDR2 loops are SGHTA and FQGNSA. The TCR sequence derives from a human donor with classical Hodgkin lymphoma. The material sequenced was peripheral blood mononuclear cells (PBMCs), taken before the fourth cycle of nivolumab. This chain joins TRBV7-2 to TRBJ1-6; the junction holds 10 bases that match TRBD1. The CDR3 corresponds to CASSFRQGAGSPLHF. The sequenced DNA: TGTGCCAGCAGCTTTCGACAGGGGGCAGGGTCACCCCTCCACTTT.